This record looks at one T cell receptor beta chain sequence and its context. Its target is not known. Each CD8+ T cell subset was sorted in triplicate, approximately 300,000 cells each. A CD45RO-CCR7+CD27+CD95- profile was what naive CD8+ T cells displayed. This entry belongs to a study of CXCR3-negative and CXCR3-positive naive CD8 T cells. Study-wide findings and caveats: Naive cells with CXCR3 showed TRB CDR3s that were more hydrophobic than those in CXCR3-negative naive cells. Naive subsets were similarly diverse, while memory CD8+ repertoires were much less diverse. Fresh PBMCs went into most assays, and CXCR3 expression partly declined after cryopreservation.

Libraries were UMI-labeled 5' RACE TRB cDNA. With the 5' RACE reads reprocessed, TCRdb shows one record per CDR3 protein and no DNA. Its listing shows 150,000 to 180,000 distinct CDR3 sequences. The CDR3 length is 15 residues. Looked up from germline, CDR1 is LGHNA and CDR2 is YSLEER. V is TRBV4-3 and J is TRBJ1-2. This sequence originates from a human donor in good health. Some clones in this sample may be carry-over from other donors' samples. Sequences were obtained from naive CXCR3+ CD8+ T cells from blood. Subset noted: CD45RO-CCR7+CD27+CD95- naive CD8+ T cells expressing CXCR3 (TNR3+). CDR3 region: CASSQVWGYGYGYTF.